The 19 T cell receptor beta chains listed next were all sequenced from one sample in a study of shared clonotypes between healthy human individuals. CD45RO-negative CD8 cells positively selected for CCR7 made up the naive population, which excluded terminally differentiated effector memory CD45RA+ cells. Using immunoSEQ multiplex PCR, the repertoire was profiled, and TCRdb retains in-frame clones only, with some absent. The sample has about 1,800,000 clones; about 95% are singletons. Sample: naive CD8+ T cells sorted from blood. Receptor source: a man between 18 and 35 years old in good health.

The chain uses TRBV7-9 and TRBJ1-1, with 7 bases aligning to TRBD1. CDR3 length: 14 residues. Germline loops: CDR1 SEHNR, CDR2 FQNEAQ (reference sequence). Unmatched junction bases numbered 9, after V lost 4 bases and J lost 7 bases. CDR3 in DNA: TGTGCCAGCAGCTCACAGGACAGGCCCAGTGAAGCTTTCTTT. Its protein product is CASSSQDRPSEAFF. The entire variable domain, with the rest obtained from reference TRBV7-9 and TRBJ1-1, is as follows: DTGVSQNPRHKITKRGQNVTFRCDPISEHNRLYWYRQTLGQGPEFLTYFQNEAQLEKSRLLSDRFSAERPKGSFSTLEIQRTEQGDSAMYLCASSSQDRPSEAFFGQGTRLTVV.

V usage is TRBV7-2 and J usage is TRBJ2-7; 10 bases line up with TRBD2. V shed 5 bases, J shed 5 bases, and the junction held 15 bases outside the gene matches. The CDR3 is 17 residues long. Per germline, CDR1 SGHTA and CDR2 FQGNSA. CDR3 residues: CASSQGSEREGPDEQYF. The CDR3, as DNA: TGTGCCAGCAGCCAGGGATCCGAGCGGGAGGGCCCCGACGAGCAGTACTTC.

The chain has TRBV28 and TRBJ1-1; 11 positions agree with TRBD1. Trimming removed 5 bases from V and 2 bases from J; junction bases left unmatched: 10. Germline V gives CDR1 MDHEN, CDR2 SYDVKM. This CDR3 is built from 17 residues. CDR3 coding DNA: TGTGCCAGCAGTAGGGACAGGGGGTGGAGGGCAAACACTGAAGCTTTCTTT. Its protein is CASSRDRGWRANTEAFF. Combining the CDR3 with reference TRBV28 and TRBJ1-1 gives the whole variable domain DVKVTQSSRYLVKRTGEKVFLECVQDMDHENMFWYRQDPGLGLRLIYFSYDVKMKEKGDIPEGYSVSREKKERFSLILESASTNQTSMYLCASSRDRGWRANTEAFFGQGTRLTVV.

CDR3 sequence (DNA): TGCGCCAGCAGCCAGGGACAGGATGGTTACAATGAGCAGTTCTTC. Protein: CASSQGQDGYNEQFF. This chain joins TRBV4-3 and TRBJ2-1; TRBD1 agrees at 8 bases. The germline gives CDR1 LGHNA, CDR2 YSLEER. The ends lost 3 bases at V and 4 bases at J; junction bases unmatched: 5. This CDR3 has 15 residues.

V gene TRBV6-1 combines with J gene TRBJ2-7; TRBD2 aligns across 9 bases. There are 15 residues in the CDR3. In germline, CDR1 is MNHNS, CDR2 SASEGT. V shed 3 bases and J 4 bases; nucleotides not matched to a gene: 7. CDR3 region: CASSDWAGGPYEQYF. As DNA, the CDR3 is TGTGCCAGCAGTGATTGGGCGGGAGGGCCATACGAGCAGTACTTC.

The gene calls are TRBV5-8 and TRBJ2-3; 7 bases are a match to TRBD1. The CDR3 runs 16 residues. CDR1 is SGHTS, CDR2 YDEGEE, per germline. With V trimmed by 0 bases and J by 3 bases, 7 bases remained unmatched. The CDR3 loop reads CASSLGDSWGTDTQYF. The CDR3 DNA follows: TGTGCCAGCAGCTTGGGGGACAGCTGGGGAACAGATACGCAGTATTTT.

The chain carries TRBV29-1 and TRBJ1-2, with D possibly matching TRBD1 (5 bases). The CDR3 is 15 amino acids. Germline CDR1 reads SQVTM; CDR2 reads ANQGSEA. V was trimmed by 5 bases and J by 0 bases, leaving 16 bases between them. Written as DNA, the CDR3 is TGCAGCGTTTTTATAACAGGAACAGCTAACTATGGCTACACCTTC. This translates into CSVFITGTANYGYTF.

The chain combines TRBV6-6 with TRBJ1-1; D is unresolved. V lost 2 bases and J 1 base, leaving 11 bases between the germline ends. Germline CDR1 and CDR2: MNHNY and SVGAGI (reference sequence). The CDR3 runs to 15 residues. CDR3 DNA: TGTGCCAGCAGTTACGACCAGTGGACGAACACTGAAGCTTTCTTT. Translating it yields CASSYDQWTNTEAFF.

The CDR3 spells CASSYTGTRGSSYEQYF. The CDR3 DNA follows: TGTGCCAGCAGTTATACGGGGACTCGGGGTAGCTCCTACGAGCAGTACTTC. V is TRBV6-9 and J is TRBJ2-7; tentative D call: TRBD2 (6 bases). The V gene lost 2 bases and the J gene lost 0 bases, with 17 bases spanning the gap. This CDR3 has 17 amino acids. Germline V gene lookup returns CDR1 MNHGY and CDR2 SVAAGI.

The chain links TRBV7-6 to TRBJ2-7; D unresolved. Per the germline V gene, CDR1 is SGHVS and CDR2 is FNYEAQ. Trimming left V 4 bases short and J 0 bases short, with 13 bases between. This CDR3 contains 15 residues. The CDR3 loop is CASSSYERISYEQYF. CDR3 sequence (DNA): TGTGCCAGCAGCTCGTATGAAAGGATCTCCTACGAGCAGTACTTC.

The chain uses TRBV7-9 and TRBJ2-2, with a tentative D call TRBD2 (5 bases). The CDR3 runs 17 residues. Per the germline V gene, CDR1 is SEHNR and CDR2 is FQNEAQ (reference sequence). V was trimmed by 1 base and J by 6 bases, leaving 18 bases between them. Here the CDR3 DNA reads TGTGCCAGCAGCTTAGGGTACGGCTCCCCGCGGGCCGGGGAGCTGTTTTTT. Translation gives CASSLGYGSPRAGELFF. The entire variable domain, with the rest obtained from reference TRBV7-9 and TRBJ2-2, is as follows: DTGVSQNPRHKITKRGQNVTFRCDPISEHNRLYWYRQTLGQGPEFLTYFQNEAQLEKSRLLSDRFSAERPKGSFSTLEIQRTEQGDSAMYLCASSLGYGSPRAGELFFGEGSRLTVL.

In regard to this clone: The same CDR3 can be traced to other DNA sequences in this sample. CDR3 amino acids: CASSGDREGSYNEQFF. CDR3 DNA: TGTGCCAGCAGTGGAGACAGGGAGGGGTCCTACAATGAGCAGTTCTTC. This sequence joins TRBV28 and TRBJ2-1; D might be TRBD1 or TRBD2, each matching 7 bases. The germline V gene has CDR1 MDHEN and CDR2 SYDVKM. The CDR3 spans 16 residues. Trimming took 5 bases from V and 1 from J, leaving 15 bases between them.

The chain couples TRBV2 to TRBJ2-5; the match to TRBD2 covers 8 bases. Germline lookup yields CDR1 SNHLY and CDR2 FYNNEI. V shed 4 bases and J 5 bases; nucleotides not matched to a gene: 6. The CDR3 consists of 14 residues. In DNA form, the CDR3 reads TGTGCCAGCAGTGTAGCGGGGCAGTGGGAGACCCAGTACTTC. It codes for CASSVAGQWETQYF.

The V gene is TRBV5-1, the J gene TRBJ2-5; 7 bases line up with TRBD1. Germline V gene sequence: CDR1 SGHRS, CDR2 YFSETQ. Trimming cost V 2 bases and J 2 bases; bases outside gene matches: 3. This CDR3 spans 14 amino acids. CDR3 sequence: CASSLRDRQETQYF. The CDR3 nucleotides are TGCGCCAGCAGCTTACGGGACAGACAAGAGACCCAGTACTTC.

V gene TRBV19 combines with J gene TRBJ1-1; TRBD1 agrees at 11 bases. Unmatched junction bases numbered 6, after V lost 8 bases and J lost 4 bases. CDR1 and CDR2 from the germline V gene are LNHDA and SQIVND (reference sequence). The CDR3 totals 14 residues. CDR3 in DNA: TGTGCCAGTGTCGAGGGACAGGGGGGCACTGAAGCTTTCTTT. Its translation: CASVEGQGGTEAFF.

The chain employs TRBV7-9 and TRBJ2-7; 8 bases agree with TRBD1. The CDR3 is 15 amino acids. Germline values: CDR1 SEHNR, CDR2 FQNEAQ (reference sequence). Germline trimming cut 5 bases from V and 1 base from J; bases unmatched to any gene: 7. CDR3 nucleotide sequence: TGTGCCAGCAGCCTACGGACAGGGATATCCTACGAGCAGTACTTC. Protein sequence: CASSLRTGISYEQYF. Together with reference TRBV7-9 and TRBJ2-7, the CDR3 gives the full variable domain: DTGVSQNPRHKITKRGQNVTFRCDPISEHNRLYWYRQTLGQGPEFLTYFQNEAQLEKSRLLSDRFSAERPKGSFSTLEIQRTEQGDSAMYLCASSLRTGISYEQYFGPGTRLTVT.

The chain joins TRBV20-1 to TRBJ1-2; D is undetermined. Trimming shortened V by 8 bases and J by 4 bases, and 11 bases separated the two germline ends. From germline, CDR1 is DFQATT and CDR2 SNEGSKA (reference sequence). The length of the CDR3 is 11 residues. DNA of the CDR3: TGCAGTCCACGGGCGTCCTATGGCTACACCTTC. This codes for CSPRASYGYTF.

V usage is TRBV6-5 and J usage is TRBJ2-3; the D gene is possibly TRBD2 (6 bases). CDR1 and CDR2 from the germline V gene are MNHEY and SVGAGI. Trimming took off 2 bases at V and 4 bases at J, with 10 bases between the two ends. The CDR3 consists of 14 residues. CDR3 region: CASSYTGESDTQYF. CDR3 DNA sequence: TGTGCCAGCAGTTACACGGGGGAGTCAGATACGCAGTATTTT.

The chain couples TRBV7-8 to TRBJ2-3; 10 bases map to TRBD2. Germline CDR1 is SGHVS and CDR2 is FQNEAQ. The CDR3 extends over 16 amino acids. Trimming took 5 bases from V and 5 from J; bases not matched to a gene: 10. This CDR3 reads CASSPRLAGLQDTQYF. In nucleotides, the CDR3 is TGTGCCAGCAGCCCAAGACTAGCGGGCCTTCAAGATACGCAGTATTTT. Complete variable domain (other parts from reference TRBV7-8 and TRBJ2-3): GAGVSQSPRYKVAKRGQDVALRCDPISGHVSLFWYQQALGQGPEFLTYFQNEAQLDKSGLPSDRFFAERPEGSVSTLKIQRTQQEDSAVYLCASSPRLAGLQDTQYFGPGTRLTVL.